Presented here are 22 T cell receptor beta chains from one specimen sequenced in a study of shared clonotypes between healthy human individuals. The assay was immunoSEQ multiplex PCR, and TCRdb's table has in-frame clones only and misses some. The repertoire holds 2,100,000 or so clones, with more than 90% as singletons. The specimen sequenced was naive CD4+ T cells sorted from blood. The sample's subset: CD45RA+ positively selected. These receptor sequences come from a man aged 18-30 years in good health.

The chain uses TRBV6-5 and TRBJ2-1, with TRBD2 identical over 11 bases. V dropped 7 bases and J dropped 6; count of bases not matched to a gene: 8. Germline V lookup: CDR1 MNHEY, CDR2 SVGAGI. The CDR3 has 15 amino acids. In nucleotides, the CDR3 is TGTGCCAGCACTAAGGGACTAGCGGCGATCAATGAGCAGTTCTTC. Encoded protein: CASTKGLAAINEQFF.

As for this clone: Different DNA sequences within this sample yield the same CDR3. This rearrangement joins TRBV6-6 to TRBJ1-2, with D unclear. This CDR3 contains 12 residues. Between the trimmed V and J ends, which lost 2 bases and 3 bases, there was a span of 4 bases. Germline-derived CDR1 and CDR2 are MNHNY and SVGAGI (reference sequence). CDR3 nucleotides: TGTGCCAGCAGTTACGGAGACTATGGCTACACCTTC. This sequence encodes CASSYGDYGYTF.

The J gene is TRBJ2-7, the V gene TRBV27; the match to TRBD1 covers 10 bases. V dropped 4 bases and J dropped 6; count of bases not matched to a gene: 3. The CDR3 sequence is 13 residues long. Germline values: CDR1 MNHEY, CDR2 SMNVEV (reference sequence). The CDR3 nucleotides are TGTGCCAGCAGTTCGACAGGGGGCGGCGAGCAGTACTTC. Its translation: CASSSTGGGEQYF.

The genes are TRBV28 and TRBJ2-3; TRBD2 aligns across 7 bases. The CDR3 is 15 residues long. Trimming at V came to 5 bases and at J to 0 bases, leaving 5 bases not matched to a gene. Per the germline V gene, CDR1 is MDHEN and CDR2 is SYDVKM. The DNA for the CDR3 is TGTGCCAGCAGTGGGACTACCATAAGCACAGATACGCAGTATTTT. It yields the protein CASSGTTISTDTQYF.

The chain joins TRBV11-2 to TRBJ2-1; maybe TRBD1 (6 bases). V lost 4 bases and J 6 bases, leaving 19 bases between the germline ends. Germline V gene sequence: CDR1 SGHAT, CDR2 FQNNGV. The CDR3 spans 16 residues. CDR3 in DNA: TGTGCCAGCAGCTCCTTTAGGGGGTTGGTAGTCAATGAGCAGTTCTTC. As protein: CASSSFRGLVVNEQFF.

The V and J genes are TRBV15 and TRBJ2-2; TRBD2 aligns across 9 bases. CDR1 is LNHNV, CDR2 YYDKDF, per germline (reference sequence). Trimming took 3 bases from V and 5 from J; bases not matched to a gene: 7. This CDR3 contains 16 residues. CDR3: CATSRAPGLATGELFF. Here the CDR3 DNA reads TGTGCCACCAGCAGGGCTCCGGGACTAGCAACCGGGGAGCTGTTTTTT.

This CDR3 reads CASRFGQGTSYEQYF. In DNA form, the CDR3 reads TGCGCCAGCAGGTTCGGACAGGGGACGTCCTACGAGCAGTACTTC. The chain combines TRBV5-1 with TRBJ2-7; 9 bases match TRBD1. From germline, CDR1 is SGHRS and CDR2 YFSETQ. Losses at the gene ends were 5 bases for V and 1 base for J; bases not matched to a gene: 7. The CDR3 runs to 15 residues.

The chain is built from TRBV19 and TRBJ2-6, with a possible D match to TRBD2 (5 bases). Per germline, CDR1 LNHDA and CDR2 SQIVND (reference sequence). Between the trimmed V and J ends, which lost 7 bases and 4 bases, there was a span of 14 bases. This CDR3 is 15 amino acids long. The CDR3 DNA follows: TGTGCCAGTACCATCGAGGGATCCGGGGCCAACGTCCTGACTTTC. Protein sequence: CASTIEGSGANVLTF.

This chain's CDR3 is CATLPGQGYEQYF. Written as DNA, the CDR3 is TGTGCCACCCTCCCGGGACAGGGATACGAGCAGTACTTC. This chain joins TRBV28 and TRBJ2-7, with 9 bases fitting TRBD1. The germline CDR1 and CDR2 sequences are MDHEN and SYDVKM. V lost 10 bases, J lost 4 bases, and 8 bases stayed unmatched. CDR3 length equals 13 residues.

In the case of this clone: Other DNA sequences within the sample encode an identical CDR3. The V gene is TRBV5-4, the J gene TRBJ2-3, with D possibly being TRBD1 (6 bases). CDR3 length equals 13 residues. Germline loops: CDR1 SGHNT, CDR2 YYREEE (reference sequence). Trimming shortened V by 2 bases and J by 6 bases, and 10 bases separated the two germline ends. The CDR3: CASSLVQGDTQYF. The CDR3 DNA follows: TGTGCCAGCAGCTTAGTGCAGGGGGATACGCAGTATTTT.

CDR3 sequence reads: CASSDRSGQPQHF. CDR3 nucleotide sequence: TGTGCCTCGAGTGACAGGAGCGGTCAGCCCCAGCATTTT. This chain uses TRBV10-3 with TRBJ1-5, with D perhaps TRBD1 (6 bases). This CDR3 has 13 amino acids. Germline CDR1 and CDR2: ENHRY and SYGVKD. The V gene lost 11 bases and the J gene lost 6 bases, with 17 bases spanning the gap.

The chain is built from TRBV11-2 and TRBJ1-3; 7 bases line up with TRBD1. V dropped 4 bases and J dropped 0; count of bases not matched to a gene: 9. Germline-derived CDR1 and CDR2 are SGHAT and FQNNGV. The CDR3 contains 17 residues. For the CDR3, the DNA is TGTGCCAGCAGCTCCCTGCGTAGACAGGGCTCTGGAAACACCATATATTTT. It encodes CASSSLRRQGSGNTIYF.

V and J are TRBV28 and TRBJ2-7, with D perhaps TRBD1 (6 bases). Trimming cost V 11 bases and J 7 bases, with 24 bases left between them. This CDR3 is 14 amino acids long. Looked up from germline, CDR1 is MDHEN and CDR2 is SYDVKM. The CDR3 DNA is TGTGCCGGCCATCGCAGGGGCTTCCCCTCGGAGCAGTACTTC. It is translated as CAGHRRGFPSEQYF.

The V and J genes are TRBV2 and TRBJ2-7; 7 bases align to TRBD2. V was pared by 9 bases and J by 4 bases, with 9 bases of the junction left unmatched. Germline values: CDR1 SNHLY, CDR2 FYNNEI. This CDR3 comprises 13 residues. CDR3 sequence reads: CASTNSGSYEQYF. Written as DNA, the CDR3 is TGTGCCAGTACTAATAGCGGGTCGTACGAGCAGTACTTC.

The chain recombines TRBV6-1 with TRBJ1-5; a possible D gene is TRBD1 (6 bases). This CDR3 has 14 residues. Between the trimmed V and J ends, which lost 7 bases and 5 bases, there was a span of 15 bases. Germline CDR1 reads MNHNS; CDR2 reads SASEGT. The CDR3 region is CASTLDRMDQPQHF. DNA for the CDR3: TGTGCCAGCACCCTAGACAGGATGGATCAGCCCCAGCATTTT.

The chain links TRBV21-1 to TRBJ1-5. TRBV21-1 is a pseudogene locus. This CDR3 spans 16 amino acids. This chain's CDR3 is CASSKATGAGNQPQHF. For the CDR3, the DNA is TGTGCCAGCAGCAAAGCTACCGGGGCGGGGAATCAGCCCCAGCATTTT.

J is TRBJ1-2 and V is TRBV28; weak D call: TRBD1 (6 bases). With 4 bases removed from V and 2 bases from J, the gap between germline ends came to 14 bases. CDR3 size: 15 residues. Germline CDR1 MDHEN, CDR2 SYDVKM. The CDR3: CASSSGAWKNYGYTF. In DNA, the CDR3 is TGTGCCAGCAGTTCGGGGGCATGGAAAAACTATGGCTACACCTTC.

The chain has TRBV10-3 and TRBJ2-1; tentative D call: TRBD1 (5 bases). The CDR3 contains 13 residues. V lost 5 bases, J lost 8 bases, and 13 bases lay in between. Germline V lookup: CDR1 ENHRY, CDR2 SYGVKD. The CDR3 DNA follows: TGTGCCATCAGTACCAGGCAAGGGGATGAGCAGTTCTTC. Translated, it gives CAISTRQGDEQFF.

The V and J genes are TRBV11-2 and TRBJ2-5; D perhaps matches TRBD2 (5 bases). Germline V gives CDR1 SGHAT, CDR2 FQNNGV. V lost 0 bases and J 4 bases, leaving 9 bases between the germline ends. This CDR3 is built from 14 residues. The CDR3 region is CASSLEVGRETQYF. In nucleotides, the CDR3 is TGTGCCAGCAGCTTAGAAGTGGGGAGAGAGACCCAGTACTTC.

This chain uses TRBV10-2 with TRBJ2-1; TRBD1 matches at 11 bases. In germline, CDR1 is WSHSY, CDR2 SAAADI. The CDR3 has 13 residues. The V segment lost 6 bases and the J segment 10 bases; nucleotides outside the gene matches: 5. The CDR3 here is CASRDRGREEQFF. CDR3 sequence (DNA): TGCGCCAGCAGGGACAGGGGGCGAGAAGAGCAGTTCTTC.

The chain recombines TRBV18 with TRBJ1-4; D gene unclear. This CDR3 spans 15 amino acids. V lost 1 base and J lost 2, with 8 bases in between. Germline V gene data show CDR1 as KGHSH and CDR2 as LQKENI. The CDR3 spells CASSPQGMTNEKLFF. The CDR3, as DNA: TGTGCCAGCTCACCACAGGGAATGACTAATGAAAAACTGTTTTTT.

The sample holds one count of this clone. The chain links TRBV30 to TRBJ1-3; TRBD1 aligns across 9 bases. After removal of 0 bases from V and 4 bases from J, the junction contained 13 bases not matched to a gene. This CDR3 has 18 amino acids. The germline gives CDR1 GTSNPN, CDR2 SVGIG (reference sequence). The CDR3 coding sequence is TGTGCCTGGAGTGTTAAGCCCTACGGACAGGGGCGAGGAAACACCATATATTTT. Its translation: CAWSVKPYGQGRGNTIYF.